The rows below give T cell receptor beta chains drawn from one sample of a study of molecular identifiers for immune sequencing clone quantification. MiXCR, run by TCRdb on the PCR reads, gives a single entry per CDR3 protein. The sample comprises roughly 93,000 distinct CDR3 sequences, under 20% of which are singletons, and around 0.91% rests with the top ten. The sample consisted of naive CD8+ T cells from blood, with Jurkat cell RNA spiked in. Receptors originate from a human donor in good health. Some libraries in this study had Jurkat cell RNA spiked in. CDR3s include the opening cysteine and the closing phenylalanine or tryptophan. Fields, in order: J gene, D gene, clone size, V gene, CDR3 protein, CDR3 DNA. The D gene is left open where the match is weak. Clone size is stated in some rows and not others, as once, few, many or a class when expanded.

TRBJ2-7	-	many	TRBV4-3	CASSQDPGQYYEQYF	TGCGCCAGCAGCCAAGATCCCGGACAGTACTACGAGCAGTACTTC
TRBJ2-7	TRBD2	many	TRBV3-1	CASSQVGGREYEQYF	TGTGCCAGCAGCCAAGTGGGCGGGAGAGAGTACGAGCAGTACTTC
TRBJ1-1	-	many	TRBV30	CAWSVAGGTTEAFF	TGTGCCTGGAGTGTGGCGGGAGGGACCACTGAAGCTTTCTTT
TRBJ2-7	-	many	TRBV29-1	CSVYKLTGTYEQYF	TGCAGCGTTTACAAGCTAACAGGGACCTACGAGCAGTACTTC
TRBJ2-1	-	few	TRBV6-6	CASISGLSSYNEQFF	TGTGCCAGCATTAGCGGCCTCAGCTCCTACAATGAGCAGTTCTTC
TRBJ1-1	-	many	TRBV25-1	CASSGLHTEAFF	TGTGCCAGCAGTGGCCTACACACTGAAGCTTTCTTT
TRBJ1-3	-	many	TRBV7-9	CASSFEYGNTIYF	TGTGCCAGCAGCTTCGAGTATGGAAACACCATATATTTT
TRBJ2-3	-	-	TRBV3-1	CASSQGGSSTDTQYF	TGTGCCAGCAGCCAAGGGGGCAGCAGCACAGATACGCAGTATTTT
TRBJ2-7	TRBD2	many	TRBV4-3	CASSQDRGDYEQYF	TGCGCCAGCAGCCAAGATCGGGGGGACTACGAGCAGTACTTC
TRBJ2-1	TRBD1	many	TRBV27	CASSFLPGQGFSNEQFF	TGTGCCAGCAGTTTCCTCCCGGGACAGGGCTTTTCGAATGAGCAGTTCTTC
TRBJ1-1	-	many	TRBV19	CASKGRTIEAFF	TGTGCCAGTAAAGGGAGGACTATTGAAGCTTTCTTT
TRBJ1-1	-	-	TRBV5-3	CASSGIDPMNTEAFF	TGTGCCAGCAGCGGGATTGACCCCATGAACACTGAAGCTTTCTTT
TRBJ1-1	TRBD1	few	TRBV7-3	CASSWTGASTEAFF	TGTGCCAGCAGCTGGACAGGTGCGAGCACTGAAGCTTTCTTT
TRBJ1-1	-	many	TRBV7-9	CASSLAQGTNTEAFF	TGTGCCAGCAGCTTAGCGCAGGGGACGAACACTGAAGCTTTCTTT
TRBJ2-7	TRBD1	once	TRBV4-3	CASSQARDSYYEQYF	TGCGCCAGCAGCCAAGCCCGGGACAGTTACTACGAGCAGTACTTC
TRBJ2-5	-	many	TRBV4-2	CASSQEPGLQETQYF	TGTGCCAGCAGCCAGGAACCGGGACTTCAAGAGACCCAGTACTTC
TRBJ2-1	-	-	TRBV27	CASSLDLQGFPYNEQLF	TGTGCCAGCAGTTTAGACCTACAGGGCTTCCCCTACAATGAGCAGCTCTTC
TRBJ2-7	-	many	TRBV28	CASSPGGYEQYF	TGTGCCAGCAGCCCCGGGGGCTACGAGCAGTACTTC
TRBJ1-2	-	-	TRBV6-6	CASSLDNYGYTF	TGTGCCAGCAGTTTAGATAACTATGGCTACACCTTC
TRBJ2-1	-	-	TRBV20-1	CSARVADSPYNERFF	TGCAGTGCTAGAGTTGCGGACAGCCCCTATAATGAGCGGTTCTTC
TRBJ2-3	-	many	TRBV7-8	CASSISSEEDTQYF	TGTGCCAGCAGCATATCTAGCGAAGAAGATACGCAGTATTTT
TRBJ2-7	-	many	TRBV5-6	CASSLVPGSYEQYF	TGTGCCAGCAGCTTGGTTCCAGGGTCCTACGAGCAGTACTTC
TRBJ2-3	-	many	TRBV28	CASSRTPRRFTDTQYF	TGTGCCAGCAGCAGGACTCCTAGACGCTTCACAGATACGCAGTATTTT
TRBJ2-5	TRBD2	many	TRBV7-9	CASSLLAGGEETQYF	TGTGCCAGCAGCCTACTAGCGGGAGGTGAAGAGACCCAGTACTTC
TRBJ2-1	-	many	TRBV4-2	CASSQHQDVSYNEQFF	TGTGCCAGCAGCCAACACCAGGATGTCTCCTACAATGAGCAGTTCTTC
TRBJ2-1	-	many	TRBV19	CASSAGLFNEQFF	TGTGCCAGTAGTGCCGGACTATTCAATGAGCAGTTCTTC
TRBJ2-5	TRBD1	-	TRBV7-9	CASSIVQGATKETQYF	TGTGCCAGCAGCATAGTCCAGGGGGCGACCAAAGAGACCCAGTACTTC
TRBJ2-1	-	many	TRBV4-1	CASSQGPYEQFF	TGCGCCAGCAGCCAAGGTCCGTATGAGCAGTTCTTC
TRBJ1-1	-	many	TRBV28	CASTIGVNTEAFF	TGTGCCAGCACGATCGGGGTGAACACTGAAGCTTTCTTT